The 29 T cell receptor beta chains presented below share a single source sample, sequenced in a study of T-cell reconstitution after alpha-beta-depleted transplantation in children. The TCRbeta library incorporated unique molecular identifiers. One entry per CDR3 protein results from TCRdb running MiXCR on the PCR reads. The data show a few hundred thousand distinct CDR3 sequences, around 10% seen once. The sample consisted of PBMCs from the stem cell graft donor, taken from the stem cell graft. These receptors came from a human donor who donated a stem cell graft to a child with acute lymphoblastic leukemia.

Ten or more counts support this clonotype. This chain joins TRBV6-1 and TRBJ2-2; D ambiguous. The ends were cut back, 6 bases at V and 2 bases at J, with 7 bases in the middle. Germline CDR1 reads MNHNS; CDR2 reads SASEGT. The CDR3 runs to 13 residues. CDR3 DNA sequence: TGTGCCAGCAGGGCTTATAACACCGGGGAGCTGTTTTTT. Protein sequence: CASRAYNTGELFF.

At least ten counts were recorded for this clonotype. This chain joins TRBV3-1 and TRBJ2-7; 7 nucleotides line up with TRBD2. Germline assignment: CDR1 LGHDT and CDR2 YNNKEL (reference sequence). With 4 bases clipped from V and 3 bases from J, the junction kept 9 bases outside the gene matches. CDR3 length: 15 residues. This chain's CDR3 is CASSLQGRGNYEQYF. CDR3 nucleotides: TGTGCCAGCAGCCTCCAAGGGAGGGGCAACTACGAGCAGTACTTC.

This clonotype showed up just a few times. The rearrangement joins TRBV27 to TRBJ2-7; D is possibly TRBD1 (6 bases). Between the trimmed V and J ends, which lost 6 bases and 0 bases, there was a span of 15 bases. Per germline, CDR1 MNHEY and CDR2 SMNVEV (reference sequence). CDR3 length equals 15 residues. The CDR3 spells CASRTQDSNSYEQYF. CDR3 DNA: TGTGCCAGCAGGACTCAGGACAGCAACTCCTACGAGCAGTACTTC.

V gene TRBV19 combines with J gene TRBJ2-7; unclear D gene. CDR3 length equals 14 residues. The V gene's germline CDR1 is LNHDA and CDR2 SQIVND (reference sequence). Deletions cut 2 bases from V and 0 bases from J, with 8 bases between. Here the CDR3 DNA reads TGTGCCAGTAGTATAAACAGTGCCTCCTACGAGCAGTACTTC. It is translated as CASSINSASYEQYF.

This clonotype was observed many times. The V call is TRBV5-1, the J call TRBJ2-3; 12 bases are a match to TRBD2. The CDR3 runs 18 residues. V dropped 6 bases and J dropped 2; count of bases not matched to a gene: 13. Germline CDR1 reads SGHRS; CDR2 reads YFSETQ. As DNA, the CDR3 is TGCGCCAGCACCCTAGGATCCGGGACTAGCGGGTTCACAGATACGCAGTATTTT. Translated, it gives CASTLGSGTSGFTDTQYF. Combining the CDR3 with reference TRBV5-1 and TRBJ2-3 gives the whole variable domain KAGVTQTPRYLIKTRGQQVTLSCSPISGHRSVSWYQQTPGQGLQFLFEYFSETQRNKGNFPGRFSGRQFSNSRSEMNVSTLELGDSALYLCASTLGSGTSGFTDTQYFGPGTRLTVL.

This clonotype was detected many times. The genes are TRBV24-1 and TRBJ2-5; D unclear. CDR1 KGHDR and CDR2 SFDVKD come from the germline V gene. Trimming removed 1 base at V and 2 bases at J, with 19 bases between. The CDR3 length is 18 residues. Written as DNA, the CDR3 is TGTGCCACCAGTGATTTTTCCACCGATACCCCCTTACAAGAGACCCAGTACTTC. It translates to CATSDFSTDTPLQETQYF.

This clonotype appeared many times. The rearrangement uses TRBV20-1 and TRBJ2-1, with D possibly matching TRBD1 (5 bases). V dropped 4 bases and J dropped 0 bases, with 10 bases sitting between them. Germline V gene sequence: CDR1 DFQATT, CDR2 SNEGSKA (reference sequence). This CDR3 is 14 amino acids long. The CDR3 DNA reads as TGCAGTGCTACGACAGTAAGCTCCTACAATGAGCAGTTCTTC. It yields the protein CSATTVSSYNEQFF.

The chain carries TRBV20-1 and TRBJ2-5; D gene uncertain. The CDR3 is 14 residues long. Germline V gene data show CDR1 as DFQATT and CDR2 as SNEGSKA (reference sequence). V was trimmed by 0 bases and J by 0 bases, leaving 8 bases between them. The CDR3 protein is CSARDSGNQETQYF. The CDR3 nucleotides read TGCAGTGCTAGAGATTCCGGCAACCAAGAGACCCAGTACTTC.

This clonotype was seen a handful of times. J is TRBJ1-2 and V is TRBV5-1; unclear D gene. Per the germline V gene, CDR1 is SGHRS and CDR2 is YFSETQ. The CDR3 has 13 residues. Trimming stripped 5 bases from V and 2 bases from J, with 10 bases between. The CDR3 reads CASRVYGNYGYTF. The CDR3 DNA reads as TGCGCCAGCAGAGTTTACGGAAACTATGGCTACACCTTC.

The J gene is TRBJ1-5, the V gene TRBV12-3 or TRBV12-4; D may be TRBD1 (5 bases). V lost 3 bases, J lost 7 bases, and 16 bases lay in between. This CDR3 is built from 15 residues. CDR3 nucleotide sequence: TGTGCCAGCAGTTTTAACAGTCTAGAGGGGCAGCCCCAGCATTTT. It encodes CASSFNSLEGQPQHF.

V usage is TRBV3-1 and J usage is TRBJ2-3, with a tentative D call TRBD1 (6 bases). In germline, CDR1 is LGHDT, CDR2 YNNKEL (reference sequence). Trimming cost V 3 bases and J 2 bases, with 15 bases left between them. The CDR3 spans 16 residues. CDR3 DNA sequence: TGTGCCAGCAGCCAGGCAGGGGCCACCCACACAGATACGCAGTATTTT. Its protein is CASSQAGATHTDTQYF.

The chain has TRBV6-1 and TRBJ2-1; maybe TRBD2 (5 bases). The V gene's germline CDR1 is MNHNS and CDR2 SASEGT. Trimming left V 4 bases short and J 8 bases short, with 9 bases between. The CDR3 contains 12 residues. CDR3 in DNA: TGTGCCAGCAGTGGGGCAGCGGATGAGCAGTTCTTC. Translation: CASSGAADEQFF.

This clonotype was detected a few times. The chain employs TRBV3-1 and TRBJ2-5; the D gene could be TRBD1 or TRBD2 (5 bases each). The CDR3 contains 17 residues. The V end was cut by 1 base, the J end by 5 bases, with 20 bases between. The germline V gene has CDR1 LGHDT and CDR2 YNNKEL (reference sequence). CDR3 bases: TGTGCCAGCAGCCAAGTCGGTTGGGGACGCTTCACGGAGACCCAGTACTTC. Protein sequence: CASSQVGWGRFTETQYF.

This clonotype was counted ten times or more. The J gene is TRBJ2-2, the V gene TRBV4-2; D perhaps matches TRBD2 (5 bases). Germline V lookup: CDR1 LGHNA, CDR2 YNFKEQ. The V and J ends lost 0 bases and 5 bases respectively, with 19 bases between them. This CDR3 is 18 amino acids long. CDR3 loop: CASSQDLMAGLKTGELFF. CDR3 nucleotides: TGTGCCAGCAGCCAAGATCTCATGGCAGGACTCAAGACCGGGGAGCTGTTTTTT.

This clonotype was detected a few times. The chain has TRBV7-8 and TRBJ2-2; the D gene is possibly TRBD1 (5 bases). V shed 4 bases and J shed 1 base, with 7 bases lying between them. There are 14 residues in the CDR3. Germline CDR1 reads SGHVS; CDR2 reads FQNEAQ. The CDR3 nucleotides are TGTGCCAGCAGCTCGCAGGGGAACACCGGGGAGCTGTTTTTT. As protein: CASSSQGNTGELFF. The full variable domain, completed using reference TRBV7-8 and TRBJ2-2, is GAGVSQSPRYKVAKRGQDVALRCDPISGHVSLFWYQQALGQGPEFLTYFQNEAQLDKSGLPSDRFFAERPEGSVSTLKIQRTQQEDSAVYLCASSSQGNTGELFFGEGSRLTVL.

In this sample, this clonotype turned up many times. This CDR3 reads CSASDRDYFDEQFF. CDR3 coding DNA: TGCAGTGCTTCGGACAGGGACTATTTCGATGAGCAGTTCTTC. The V gene is TRBV20-1, the J gene TRBJ2-1, with D maybe TRBD1 (8 bases). The V end was cut by 5 bases, the J end by 8 bases, with 19 bases between. Germline V gene sequence: CDR1 DFQATT, CDR2 SNEGSKA (reference sequence). The CDR3 length is 14 residues.

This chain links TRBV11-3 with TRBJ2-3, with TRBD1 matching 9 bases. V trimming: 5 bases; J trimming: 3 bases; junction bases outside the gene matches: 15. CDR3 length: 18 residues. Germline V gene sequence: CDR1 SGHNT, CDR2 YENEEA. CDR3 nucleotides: TGTGCCAGCAGCCCTAGGGCCCACCGGGGACAGGGAACAGATACGCAGTATTTT. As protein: CASSPRAHRGQGTDTQYF. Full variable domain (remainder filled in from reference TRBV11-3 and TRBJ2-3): EAGVVQSPRYKIIEKKQPVAFWCNPISGHNTLYWYLQNLGQGPELLIRYENEEAVDDSQLPKDRFSAERLKGVDSTLKIQPAELGDSAVYLCASSPRAHRGQGTDTQYFGPGTRLTVL.

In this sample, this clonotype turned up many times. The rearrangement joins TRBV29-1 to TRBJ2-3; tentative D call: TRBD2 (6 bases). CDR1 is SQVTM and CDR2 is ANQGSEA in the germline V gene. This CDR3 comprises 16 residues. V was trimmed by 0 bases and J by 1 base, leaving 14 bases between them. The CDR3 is CSVEDPERGGTDTQYF. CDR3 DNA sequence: TGCAGCGTTGAAGACCCCGAGCGCGGGGGCACAGATACGCAGTATTTT.

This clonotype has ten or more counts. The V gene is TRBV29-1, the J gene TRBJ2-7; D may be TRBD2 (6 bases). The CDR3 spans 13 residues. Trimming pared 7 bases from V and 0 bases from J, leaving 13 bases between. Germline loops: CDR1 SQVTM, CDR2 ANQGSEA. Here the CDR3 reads CSATDGSSYEQYF. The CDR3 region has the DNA TGCAGCGCCACCGACGGGAGCTCCTACGAGCAGTACTTC.

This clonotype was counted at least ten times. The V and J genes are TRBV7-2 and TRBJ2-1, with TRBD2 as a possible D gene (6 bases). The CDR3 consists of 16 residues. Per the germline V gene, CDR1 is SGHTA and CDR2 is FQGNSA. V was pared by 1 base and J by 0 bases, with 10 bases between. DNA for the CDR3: TGTGCCAGCAGCTTAGTGCCCGGGGGCTCCTACAATGAGCAGTTCTTC. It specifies CASSLVPGGSYNEQFF.

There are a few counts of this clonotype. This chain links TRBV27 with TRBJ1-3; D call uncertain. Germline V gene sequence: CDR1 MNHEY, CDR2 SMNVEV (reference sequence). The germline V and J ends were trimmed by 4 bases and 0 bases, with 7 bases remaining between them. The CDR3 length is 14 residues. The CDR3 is CASSSPSSGNTIYF. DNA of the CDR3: TGTGCCAGCAGTTCGCCCTCCTCTGGAAACACCATATATTTT.

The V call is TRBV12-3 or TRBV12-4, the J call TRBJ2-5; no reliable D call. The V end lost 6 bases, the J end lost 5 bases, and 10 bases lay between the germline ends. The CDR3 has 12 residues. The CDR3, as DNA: TGTGCCAGCAGCACTGTACGGGAGACCCAGTACTTC. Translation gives CASSTVRETQYF.

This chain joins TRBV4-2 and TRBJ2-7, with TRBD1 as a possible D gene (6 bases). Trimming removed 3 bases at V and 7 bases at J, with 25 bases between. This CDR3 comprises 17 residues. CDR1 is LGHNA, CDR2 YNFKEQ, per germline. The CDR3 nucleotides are TGTGCCAGCAGCCAGACCCTTCCGGGACACTTCACGAGGGAGCAGTACTTC. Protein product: CASSQTLPGHFTREQYF.

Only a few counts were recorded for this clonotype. The CDR3 DNA reads as TGTGCCAGCAGTCCTAACCCGTGGGCGGTGAGCAATCAGCCCCAGCATTTT. Its protein product is CASSPNPWAVSNQPQHF. This chain connects TRBV6-1 to TRBJ1-5; D uncertain. V lost 5 bases to trimming and J lost 1 base, with 18 bases between them. The CDR3 is 17 amino acids. CDR1 MNHNS and CDR2 SASEGT come from the germline V gene.

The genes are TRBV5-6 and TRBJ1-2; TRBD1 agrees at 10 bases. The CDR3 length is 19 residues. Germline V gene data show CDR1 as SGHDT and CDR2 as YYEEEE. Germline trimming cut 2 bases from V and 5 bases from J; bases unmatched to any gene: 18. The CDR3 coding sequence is TGTGCCAGCAGCTTAGGGGTGCCGGGACAGGGGAGTGGCGTGTATGGCTACACCTTC. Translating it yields CASSLGVPGQGSGVYGYTF.

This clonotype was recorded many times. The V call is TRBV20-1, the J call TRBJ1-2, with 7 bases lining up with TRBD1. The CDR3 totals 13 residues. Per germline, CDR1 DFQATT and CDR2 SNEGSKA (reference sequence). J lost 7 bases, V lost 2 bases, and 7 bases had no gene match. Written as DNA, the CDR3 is TGCAGTGCTAGATTACAGGGGCCGGGTGGCTACACCTTC. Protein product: CSARLQGPGGYTF.

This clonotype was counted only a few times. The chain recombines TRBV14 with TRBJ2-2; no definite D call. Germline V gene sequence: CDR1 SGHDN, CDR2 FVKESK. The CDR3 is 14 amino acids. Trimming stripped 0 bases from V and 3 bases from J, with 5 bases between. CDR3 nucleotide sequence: TGTGCCAGCAGCCAAGAGGTAGACACCGGGGAGCTGTTTTTT. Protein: CASSQEVDTGELFF.

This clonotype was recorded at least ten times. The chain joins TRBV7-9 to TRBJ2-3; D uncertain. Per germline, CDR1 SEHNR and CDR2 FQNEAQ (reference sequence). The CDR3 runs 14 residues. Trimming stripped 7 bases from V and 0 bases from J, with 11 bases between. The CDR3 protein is CASIGQTSTDTQYF. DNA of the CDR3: TGTGCCAGCATCGGGCAGACTAGCACAGATACGCAGTATTTT.

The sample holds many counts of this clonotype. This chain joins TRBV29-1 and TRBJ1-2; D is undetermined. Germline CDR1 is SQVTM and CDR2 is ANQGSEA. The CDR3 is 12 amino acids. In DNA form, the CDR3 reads TGCACCGCTATCGGCAGGCTCTATGGCTACACCTTC. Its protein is CTAIGRLYGYTF. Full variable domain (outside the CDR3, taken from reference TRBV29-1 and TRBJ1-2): SAVISQKPSRDICQRGTSLTIQCQVDSQVTMMFWYRQQPGQSLTLIATANQGSEATYESGFVIDKFPISRPNLTFSTLTVSNMSPEDSSIYLCTAIGRLYGYTFGSGTRLTVV.